This passage covers 14 T cell receptor beta chains from one sample sequenced in a study of cytomegalovirus exposure and HLA in healthy donors. The PCR ran on 60 Vbeta and 13 Jbeta primers. Sequencing was performed with immunoSEQ multiplex PCR; in TCRdb, only in-frame clones are kept and a portion is missing. The data show about 99,000 clones, 10% seen once. The sample comprised PBMCs. The receptors originated from a man in his forties or fifties in good health and CMV-seropositive.

The chain links TRBV28 to TRBJ2-4, with D perhaps TRBD1 (5 bases). Germline V gene data show CDR1 as MDHEN and CDR2 as SYDVKM. The V end lost 3 bases, the J end lost 16 bases, and 13 bases lay between the germline ends. The CDR3 has 11 residues. The CDR3 spells CASSFMDTAYF. In DNA form, the CDR3 reads TGTGCCAGCAGTTTCATGGACACCGCTTACTTC.

This clone was detected a few times. The chain employs TRBV4-3 and TRBJ2-1; 8 bases match TRBD2. V was pared by 0 bases and J by 8 bases, with 15 bases of the junction left unmatched. The CDR3 has 18 amino acids. CDR1 is LGHNA, CDR2 YSLEER, per germline. CDR3 region: CASSQETTLAGGLDEQFF. The CDR3 coding sequence is TGCGCCAGCAGCCAAGAAACCACCCTGGCGGGAGGTTTGGATGAGCAGTTCTTC.

The rearrangement links TRBV6-6 to TRBJ2-7; D might be TRBD1 (5 bases). This CDR3 contains 15 residues. Deletions cut 1 base from V and 0 bases from J, with 10 bases between. CDR1 MNHNY and CDR2 SVGAGI come from the germline V gene (reference sequence). In DNA, the CDR3 is TGTGCCAGCAGTTACTTCGGCAGGGTCTCCTACGAGCAGTACTTC. Translating gives CASSYFGRVSYEQYF.

This clone was counted only a few times. This sequence joins TRBV6-5 and TRBJ2-1, with TRBD2 matching over 13 bases. Germline trimming cut 4 bases from V and 12 bases from J; bases unmatched to any gene: 6. From germline, CDR1 is MNHEY and CDR2 SVGAGI. The CDR3 runs to 14 residues. CDR3 DNA: TGTGCCAGCAGTTCCGGGACTAGCGGGAAAATGCAGTTCTTC. Its translation is CASSSGTSGKMQFF.

This clone was seen a few times. The chain is built from TRBV5-1 and TRBJ1-5, with 9 bases identical to TRBD1. Trimming at V came to 4 bases and at J to 6 bases, leaving 5 bases not matched to a gene. There are 14 residues in the CDR3. Per the germline V gene, CDR1 is SGHRS and CDR2 is YFSETQ. The CDR3 reads CASSPGQGSQPQHF. The CDR3 nucleotides read TGCGCCAGCAGCCCGGGACAGGGAAGTCAGCCCCAGCATTTT.

The sample holds a few counts of this clone. V usage is TRBV10-1 and J usage is TRBJ2-1, with 7 nucleotides matching TRBD2. Trimming cost V 4 bases and J 8 bases; bases outside gene matches: 5. This CDR3 comprises 13 residues. The germline V gene encodes CDR1 WNHNN and CDR2 SYGVQD (reference sequence). CDR3 DNA sequence: TGCGCCAGCAGTGTAGATCTAGCGGATGAGCAGTTCTTC. Protein sequence: CASSVDLADEQFF.

This clone was counted only a few times. The chain employs TRBV7-2 and TRBJ1-5; D not certain. CDR1 and CDR2 from the germline V gene are SGHTA and FQGNSA. The V end was cut by 5 bases, the J end by 5 bases, with 10 bases between. The CDR3 runs to 13 residues. CDR3 sequence: CASSLNGDQPQHF. CDR3 DNA: TGTGCCAGCAGCCTCAACGGGGATCAGCCCCAGCATTTT.

The V and J genes are TRBV9 and TRBJ2-1; 8 bases match TRBD1. Germline CDR1 is SGDLS and CDR2 is YYNGEE. After removal of 7 bases from V and 0 bases from J, the junction contained 3 bases not matched to a gene. The CDR3 has 14 amino acids. CDR3 region: CASDRGDSYNEQFF. As DNA, the CDR3 is TGTGCCAGCGACAGGGGCGACTCCTACAATGAGCAGTTCTTC.

Concerning this clone: Compared with germline, one end of the junction differs, possibly owing to a read error. V usage is TRBV5-1 and J usage is TRBJ2-3; 12 nucleotides line up with TRBD2. The CDR3 runs to 16 residues. Germline loops: CDR1 SGHRS, CDR2 YFSETQ. The CDR3 loop reads CASGLGLAGTTDTQYF. CDR3 in DNA: TGCGCCAGCGGCTTGGGACTAGCGGGTACCACAGATACGCAGTATTTT.

This clone was detected only a few times. V is TRBV2 and J is TRBJ1-1; the D gene is possibly TRBD1 (6 bases). There are 12 residues in the CDR3. Germline V gene data show CDR1 as SNHLY and CDR2 as FYNNEI. The V end was cut by 7 bases, the J end by 7 bases, with 13 bases between. DNA for the CDR3: TGTGCCAGCAACACAGGGAGGGGTGAAGCTTTCTTT. It yields the protein CASNTGRGEAFF.

The chain is built from TRBV18 and TRBJ2-7, with TRBD1 identical over 7 bases. From germline, CDR1 is KGHSH and CDR2 LQKENI. V shed 6 bases, J shed 2 bases, and the junction held 7 bases outside the gene matches. This CDR3 is built from 14 residues. CDR3 in amino acids: CASSDGQATYEQYF. CDR3 nucleotide sequence: TGTGCCAGCTCCGATGGACAGGCCACCTACGAGCAGTACTTC.

Only a few counts were recorded for this clone. The gene calls are TRBV11-1 and TRBJ2-7; tentative D call: TRBD2 (5 bases). The V end was cut by 6 bases, the J end by 5 bases, with 11 bases between. CDR3 length: 12 amino acids. Germline V CDR1 and CDR2: SGHAT, FQDESV (reference sequence). The CDR3 loop reads CASSAEGDEQYF. Written as DNA, the CDR3 is TGTGCCAGCAGTGCTGAGGGTGACGAGCAGTACTTC.

This clone was seen a few times. J is TRBJ1-1 and V is TRBV27; TRBD1 agrees at 10 bases. The CDR3 spans 14 residues. CDR1 is MNHEY and CDR2 is SMNVEV in the germline V gene (reference sequence). Losses at the gene ends were 2 bases for V and 5 bases for J; bases not matched to a gene: 2. CDR3 nucleotides: TGTGCCAGCAGTTTAGACAGGGGGCAAACTGAAGCTTTCTTT. It translates to CASSLDRGQTEAFF.

V is TRBV7-9 and J is TRBJ2-1, with D unresolved. The V end lost 0 bases, the J end lost 0 bases, and 12 bases lay between the germline ends. This CDR3 is built from 17 residues. The germline CDR1 and CDR2 sequences are SEHNR and FQNEAQ (reference sequence). CDR3 bases: TGTGCCAGCAGCTTAGCGCTTGGCGGAAGCTCCTACAATGAGCAGTTCTTC. It encodes CASSLALGGSSYNEQFF.